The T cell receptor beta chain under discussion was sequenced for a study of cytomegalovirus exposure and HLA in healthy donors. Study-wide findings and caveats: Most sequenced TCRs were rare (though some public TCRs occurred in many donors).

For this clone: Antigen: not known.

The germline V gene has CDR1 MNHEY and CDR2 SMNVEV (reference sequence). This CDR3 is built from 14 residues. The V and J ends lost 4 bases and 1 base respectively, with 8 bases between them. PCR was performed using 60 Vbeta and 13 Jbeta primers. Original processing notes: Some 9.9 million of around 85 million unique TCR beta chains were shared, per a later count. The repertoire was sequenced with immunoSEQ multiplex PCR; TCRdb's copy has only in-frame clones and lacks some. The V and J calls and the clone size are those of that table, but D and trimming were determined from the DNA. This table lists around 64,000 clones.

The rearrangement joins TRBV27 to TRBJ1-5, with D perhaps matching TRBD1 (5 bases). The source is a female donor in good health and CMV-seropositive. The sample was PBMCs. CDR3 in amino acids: CASSSGWSNQPQHF. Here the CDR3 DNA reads TGTGCCAGCAGTTCAGGGTGGAGCAATCAGCCCCAGCATTTT.